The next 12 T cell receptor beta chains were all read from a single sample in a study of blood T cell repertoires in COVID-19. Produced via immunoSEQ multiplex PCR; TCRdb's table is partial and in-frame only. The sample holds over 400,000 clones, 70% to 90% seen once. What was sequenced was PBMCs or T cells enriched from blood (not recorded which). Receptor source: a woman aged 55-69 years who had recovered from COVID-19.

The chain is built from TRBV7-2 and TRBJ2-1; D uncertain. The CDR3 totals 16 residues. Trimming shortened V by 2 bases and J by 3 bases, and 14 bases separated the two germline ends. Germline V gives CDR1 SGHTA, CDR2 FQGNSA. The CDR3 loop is CASSLKPTSIYNEQFF. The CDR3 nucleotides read TGTGCCAGCAGCTTAAAGCCTACGTCGATCTACAATGAGCAGTTCTTC.

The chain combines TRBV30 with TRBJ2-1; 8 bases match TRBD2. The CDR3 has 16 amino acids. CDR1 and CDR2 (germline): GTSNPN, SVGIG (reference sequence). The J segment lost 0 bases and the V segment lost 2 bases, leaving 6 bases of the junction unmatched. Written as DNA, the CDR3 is TGTGCCTGGAGTAGACTAGCGTTGAGCTCCTACAATGAGCAGTTCTTC. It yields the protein CAWSRLALSSYNEQFF.

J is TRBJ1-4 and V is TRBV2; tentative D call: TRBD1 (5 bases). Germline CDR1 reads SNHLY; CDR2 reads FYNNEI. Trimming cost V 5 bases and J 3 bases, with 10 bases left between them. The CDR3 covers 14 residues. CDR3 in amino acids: CASSLGAPNEKLFF. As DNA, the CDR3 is TGTGCCAGCAGTCTAGGGGCCCCTAATGAAAAACTGTTTTTT.

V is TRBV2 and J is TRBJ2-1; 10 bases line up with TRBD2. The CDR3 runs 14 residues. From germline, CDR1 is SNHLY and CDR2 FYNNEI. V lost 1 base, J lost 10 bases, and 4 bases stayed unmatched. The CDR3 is CASSEGVSGGEQFF. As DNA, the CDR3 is TGTGCCAGCAGTGAAGGGGTTAGCGGGGGGGAGCAGTTCTTC.

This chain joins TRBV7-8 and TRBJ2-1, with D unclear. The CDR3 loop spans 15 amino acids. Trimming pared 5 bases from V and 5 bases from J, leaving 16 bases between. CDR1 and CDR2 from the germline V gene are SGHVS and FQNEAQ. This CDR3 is CASSQSQAPDNEQFF. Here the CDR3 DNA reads TGTGCCAGCAGCCAATCCCAGGCCCCAGACAATGAGCAGTTCTTC.

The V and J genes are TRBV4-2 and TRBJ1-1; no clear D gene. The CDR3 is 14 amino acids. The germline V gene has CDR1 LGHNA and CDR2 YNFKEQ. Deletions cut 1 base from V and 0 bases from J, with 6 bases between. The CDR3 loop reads CASSQVSMNTEAFF. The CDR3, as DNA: TGTGCCAGCAGCCAAGTAAGCATGAACACTGAAGCTTTCTTT.

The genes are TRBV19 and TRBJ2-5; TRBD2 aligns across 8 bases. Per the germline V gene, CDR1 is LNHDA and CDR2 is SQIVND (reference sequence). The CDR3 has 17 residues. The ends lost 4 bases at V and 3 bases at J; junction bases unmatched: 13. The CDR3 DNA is TGTGCCAGTAGTAGGGACGAGCGGGGGAGGCTTGAAGAGACCCAGTACTTC. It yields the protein CASSRDERGRLEETQYF.

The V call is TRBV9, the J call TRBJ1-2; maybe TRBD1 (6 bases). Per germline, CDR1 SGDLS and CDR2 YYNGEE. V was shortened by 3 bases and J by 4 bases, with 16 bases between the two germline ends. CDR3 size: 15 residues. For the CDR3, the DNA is TGTGCCAGCAGCGCTGGGGGGGGCGATGGCTATGGCTACACCTTC. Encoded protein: CASSAGGGDGYGYTF.

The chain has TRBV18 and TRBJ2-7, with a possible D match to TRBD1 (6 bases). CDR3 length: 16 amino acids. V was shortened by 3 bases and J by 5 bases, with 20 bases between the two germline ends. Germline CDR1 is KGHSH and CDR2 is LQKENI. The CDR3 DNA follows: TGTGCCAGCTCACCCTTTCCAGGGGAAGGAGCCGACGAGCAGTACTTC. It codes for CASSPFPGEGADEQYF.

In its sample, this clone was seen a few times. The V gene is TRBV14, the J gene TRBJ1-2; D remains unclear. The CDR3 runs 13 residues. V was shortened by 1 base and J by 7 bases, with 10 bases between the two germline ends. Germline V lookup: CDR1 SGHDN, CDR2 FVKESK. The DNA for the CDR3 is TGTGCCAGCAGCCAAGTGGAGGGAGGTGGCTACACCTTC. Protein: CASSQVEGGGYTF.

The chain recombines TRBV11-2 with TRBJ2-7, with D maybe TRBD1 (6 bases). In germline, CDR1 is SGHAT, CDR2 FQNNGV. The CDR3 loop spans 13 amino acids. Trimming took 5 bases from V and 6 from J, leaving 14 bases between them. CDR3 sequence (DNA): TGTGCCAGCAGCCGCACAGGGTCCCTCGAGCAGTACGTC. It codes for CASSRTGSLEQYV.

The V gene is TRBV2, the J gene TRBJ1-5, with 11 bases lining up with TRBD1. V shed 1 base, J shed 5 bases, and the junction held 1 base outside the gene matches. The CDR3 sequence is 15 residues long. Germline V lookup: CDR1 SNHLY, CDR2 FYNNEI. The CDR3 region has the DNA TGTGCCAGCAGTGAAGGGACAGGGGGCTATCAGCCCCAGCATTTT. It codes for CASSEGTGGYQPQHF.